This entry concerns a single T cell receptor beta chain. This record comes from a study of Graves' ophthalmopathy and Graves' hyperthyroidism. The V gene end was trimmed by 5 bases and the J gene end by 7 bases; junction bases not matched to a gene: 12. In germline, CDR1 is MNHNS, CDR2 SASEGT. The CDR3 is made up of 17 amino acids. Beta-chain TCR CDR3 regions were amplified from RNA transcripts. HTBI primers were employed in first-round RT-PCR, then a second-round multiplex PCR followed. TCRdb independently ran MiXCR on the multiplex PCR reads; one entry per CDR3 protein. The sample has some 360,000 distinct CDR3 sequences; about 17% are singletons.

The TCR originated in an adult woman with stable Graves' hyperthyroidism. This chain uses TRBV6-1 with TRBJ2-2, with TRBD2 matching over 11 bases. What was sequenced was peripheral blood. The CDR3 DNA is TGTGCCAGCAGTACGGGACTAGCGGTTTGGAGTAGCGGGGAGCTGTTTTTT. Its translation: CASSTGLAVWSSGELFF.